The next 16 T cell receptor beta chains were all read from a single sample in a study of blood T cell repertoires in COVID-19. The protocol was immunoSEQ multiplex PCR, while the TCRdb copy is restricted to in-frame clones and leaves out a portion. The data show fewer than 40,000 clones, about nine tenths seen once. What was sequenced was peripheral blood. These receptors originate from an elderly woman with active or convalescent COVID-19.

This clone has a single count. This sequence joins TRBV4-1 and TRBJ2-1; TRBD2 matches 9 bases. CDR3 length: 16 residues. Germline V gene lookup returns CDR1 MGHRA and CDR2 YSYEKL. J lost 9 bases, V lost 3 bases, and 12 bases had no gene match. Written as DNA, the CDR3 is TGCGCCAGCAGCCAGTTAGCGGGGGACTACAGAGGTGAGCAGTTCTTC. Its protein product is CASSQLAGDYRGEQFF.

This chain links TRBV4-1 with TRBJ1-5; D may be TRBD1 (5 bases). With 0 bases removed from V and 2 bases from J, the gap between germline ends came to 20 bases. Germline lookup yields CDR1 MGHRA and CDR2 YSYEKL. This CDR3 has 19 amino acids. The chain's CDR3 is CASSQDLRARFQGNQPQHF. The CDR3 DNA follows: TGCGCCAGCAGCCAAGATCTCAGGGCCCGGTTTCAAGGCAATCAGCCCCAGCATTTT.

The rearrangement joins TRBV6-4 to TRBJ1-2; 12 bases line up with TRBD1. J lost 9 bases, V lost 10 bases, and 21 bases had no gene match. Germline loops: CDR1 MRHNA, CDR2 SNTAGT. This CDR3 contains 17 residues. CDR3 in DNA: TGTGCCATTACTCTTCCGCGGGACAGGGGGCAGTCCCTCAGCTACACCTTC. Protein sequence: CAITLPRDRGQSLSYTF.

The chain joins TRBV28 to TRBJ1-2; unclear D gene. The CDR3 loop spans 16 amino acids. CDR1 is MDHEN, CDR2 SYDVKM, per germline. V gave up 3 bases and J gave up 5 bases, with 19 bases separating them. The CDR3 DNA reads TGTGCCAGCAGTTTGAGGGCAGAAGGTTTCCCTTATGGCTACACCTTC. Its translation: CASSLRAEGFPYGYTF.

This clone was recorded a few times. The rearrangement links TRBV5-1 to TRBJ1-1; 8 bases agree with TRBD1. Germline V lookup: CDR1 SGHRS, CDR2 YFSETQ. V lost 1 base to trimming and J lost 3 bases; unmatched junction nucleotides: 14. CDR3 length: 18 amino acids. DNA for the CDR3: TGCGCCAGCAGCTTGATCCCGGGACAGGCAGCGCTATACACTGAAGCTTTCTTT. It encodes CASSLIPGQAALYTEAFF.

This chain links TRBV2 with TRBJ2-2; 8 nucleotides align to TRBD2. Germline V gene sequence: CDR1 SNHLY, CDR2 FYNNEI. The V segment lost 0 bases and the J segment 5 bases; nucleotides outside the gene matches: 8. CDR3 length equals 17 residues. The CDR3 region is CASSEAWRGALTGELFF. The DNA for the CDR3 is TGTGCCAGCAGTGAAGCCTGGCGGGGGGCTCTAACCGGGGAGCTGTTTTTT.

The chain carries TRBV5-1 and TRBJ1-6, with a possible D match to TRBD1 (5 bases). There are 17 residues in the CDR3. Between the trimmed V and J ends, which lost 4 bases and 5 bases, there was a span of 19 bases. Germline lookup yields CDR1 SGHRS and CDR2 YFSETQ. In DNA, the CDR3 is TGCGCCAGCAGCACCGGAGCCCAACAGGTTAATAATTCACCCCTCCACTTT. The encoded protein is CASSTGAQQVNNSPLHF.

The rearrangement joins TRBV27 to TRBJ1-2; D might be TRBD1 (6 bases). The length of the CDR3 is 14 residues. Trimming took 6 bases from V and 1 from J, leaving 12 bases between them. Germline lookup yields CDR1 MNHEY and CDR2 SMNVEV (reference sequence). CDR3 bases: TGTGCCAGCAGGCCAGCAGGGGTTAACTATGGCTACACCTTC. This sequence encodes CASRPAGVNYGYTF.

V is TRBV7-6 and J is TRBJ1-1; 8 bases match TRBD1. The CDR3 covers 15 residues. Unmatched junction bases numbered 8, after V lost 3 bases and J lost 5 bases. Looked up from germline, CDR1 is SGHVS and CDR2 is FNYEAQ. The DNA for the CDR3 is TGTGCCAGCAGCTTTCGGGCAGGGGGCCAGACTGAAGCTTTCTTT. Amino acids: CASSFRAGGQTEAFF.

The chain carries TRBV5-1 and TRBJ1-2, with D possibly matching TRBD1 (6 bases). Germline CDR1 SGHRS, CDR2 YFSETQ. CDR3 size: 14 residues. The germline V and J ends were trimmed by 0 bases and 8 bases, with 14 bases remaining between them. The CDR3: CASSLAGRGNGYTF. CDR3 DNA: TGCGCCAGCAGCTTGGCCGGCAGGGGTAACGGCTACACCTTC.

This clone was observed once. The chain employs TRBV4-1 and TRBJ2-1; 11 bases fit TRBD2. The CDR3 is 15 amino acids. With V trimmed by 0 bases and J by 10 bases, 5 bases remained unmatched. Germline CDR1 reads MGHRA; CDR2 reads YSYEKL. The DNA for the CDR3 is TGCGCCAGCAGCCAAGAATCCGGGACTAGCGGCGAGCAGTTCTTC. This codes for CASSQESGTSGEQFF.

The chain employs TRBV19 and TRBJ1-1; D is undetermined. This CDR3 has 13 residues. Germline-derived CDR1 and CDR2 are LNHDA and SQIVND (reference sequence). With 1 base removed from V and 1 base from J, the gap between germline ends came to 4 bases. Here the CDR3 reads CASSIVRNTEAFF. The CDR3 DNA reads as TGTGCCAGTAGTATAGTTCGGAACACTGAAGCTTTCTTT. The whole variable domain, remainder taken from reference TRBV19 and TRBJ1-1, is DGGITQSPKYLFRKEGQNVTLSCEQNLNHDAMYWYRQDPGQGLRLIYYSQIVNDFQKGDIAEGYSVSREKKESFPLTVTSAQKNPTAFYLCASSIVRNTEAFFGQGTRLTVV.

V is TRBV15 and J is TRBJ1-2; 7 nucleotides match TRBD1. CDR1 is LNHNV, CDR2 YYDKDF, per germline (reference sequence). The ends lost 0 bases at V and 3 bases at J; junction bases unmatched: 10. This CDR3 region has 17 residues. CDR3 protein: CATSRDLGTADYYGYTF. The CDR3 nucleotides are TGTGCCACCAGCAGAGATTTGGGGACAGCCGACTACTATGGCTACACCTTC.

CDR3 residues: CASSFWLSETQYF. The CDR3 coding sequence is TGTGCCAGCAGTTTCTGGCTTTCGGAGACCCAGTACTTC. The rearrangement uses TRBV28 and TRBJ2-5, with D uncertain. Germline CDR1 and CDR2: MDHEN and SYDVKM. V gave up 3 bases and J gave up 5 bases, with 10 bases separating them. The CDR3 covers 13 residues.

The gene calls are TRBV5-1 and TRBJ1-4; 7 positions match TRBD1. The CDR3 consists of 17 residues. Germline lookup yields CDR1 SGHRS and CDR2 YFSETQ. Trimming at V came to 4 bases and at J to 0 bases, leaving 9 bases not matched to a gene. The CDR3 nucleotides read TGCGCCAGCAGCCCCAGGGGGACACAAGCAACTAATGAAAAACTGTTTTTT. Translating it yields CASSPRGTQATNEKLFF. The full variable domain, in which reference TRBV5-1 and TRBJ1-4 provide the parts outside the CDR3, is KAGVTQTPRYLIKTRGQQVTLSCSPISGHRSVSWYQQTPGQGLQFLFEYFSETQRNKGNFPGRFSGRQFSNSRSEMNVSTLELGDSALYLCASSPRGTQATNEKLFFGSGTQLSVL.

V gene TRBV6-5 combines with J gene TRBJ2-2; D unresolved. There are 16 residues in the CDR3. CDR1 and CDR2 from the germline V gene are MNHEY and SVGAGI. V shed 0 bases and J shed 2 bases, with 10 bases lying between them. CDR3 in DNA: TGTGCCAGCAGTTACTCGGGTGCTAGAAACACCGGGGAGCTGTTTTTT. Its translation: CASSYSGARNTGELFF.